The clone carrying this T cell receptor (beta chain) was counted a single time. Libraries were prepared by immunoSEQ multiplex PCR; TCRdb keeps only in-frame clonotypes and omits some of them. The table records 170,000 or so clones, about 91% of them present only once. This entry is derived from a study of control samples from healthy donors and cancer patients. The CDR3 loop spans 15 amino acids. V trimming: 5 bases; J trimming: 4 bases; junction bases outside the gene matches: 6. Germline V gene data show CDR1 as SNHLY and CDR2 as FYNNEI. The sequence came from a middle-aged woman in good health. Material: blood. This chain connects TRBV2 to TRBJ2-2, with TRBD2 identical over 8 bases. CDR3 sequence (DNA): TGTGCCAGCAGTCCCTTCGGGGGGGGCACCGGGGAGCTGTTTTTT. This gives the protein CASSPFGGGTGELFF.